This TCR beta chain is drawn from a study of OX40 agonist ivuxolimab in advanced cancers. Study-wide results and caveats: Patients who responded partially at 0.1-3.0 mg/kg showed clonal expansion ranking among the lowest.

CDR3 length equals 12 residues. The germline V and J ends were trimmed by 5 bases and 5 bases, with 9 bases remaining between them. Germline assignment: CDR1 SEHNR and CDR2 FQNEAQ (reference sequence). Note on this clone: The antigen is not known.

The assay was immunoSEQ multiplex PCR, and TCRdb's table has in-frame clones only and misses some. The sample includes about 35,000 clones, roughly 84% of them seen just once. The source of this sequence is an adult with an advanced solid tumor such as melanoma, head and neck, liver or kidney cancer. The chain links TRBV7-9 to TRBJ2-5; D is uncertain. The specimen comprised CD4+ or CD8+ T cells sorted from blood, sampled in a trial of the OX40 agonist ivuxolimab. The CDR3 region has the DNA TGTGCCAGCAGCCGCGTTAGGGAGACCCAGTACTTC. Translated, it gives CASSRVRETQYF.